The 11 T cell receptor beta chains reported below all come from one sample, sequenced in a study of siplizumab effects on memory and regulatory T cells (dated by TCRdb to between 2019 and 2020). The library came from the immunoSEQ multiplex PCR assay. TCRdb stores this immuneACCESS table with in-frame sequences only. Part of the clones is absent; in the studies checked, under half of the shortfall reflects unresolved V genes, and no reason is known for the rest. This sample holds some 100,000 clones; 91% were observed only once. The ten largest clones take up approximately 2.7% of the sample. The sequenced material came from CD4+ T cells sorted from blood. These receptors all come from a human donor in good health. Some clones in this sample may be carry-over from other donors' samples.

The chain recombines TRBV18 with TRBJ1-5; possibly TRBD1 for D (5 bases). The germline gives CDR1 KGHSH, CDR2 LQKENI. Trimming took off 3 bases at V and 4 bases at J, with 7 bases between the two ends. The CDR3 consists of 13 residues. The CDR3 here is CASSPGDNQPQHF. The CDR3 coding sequence is TGTGCCAGCTCACCGGGGGATAATCAGCCCCAGCATTTT.

The chain combines TRBV7-2 with TRBJ2-1; D unresolved. Germline loops: CDR1 SGHTA, CDR2 FQGNSA. Trimming cost V 1 base and J 8 bases, with 6 bases left between them. CDR3 size: 12 residues. CDR3 DNA sequence: TGTGCCAGCAGCTTAGGAGAGTATGAGCAGTTCTTC. Translated, it gives CASSLGEYEQFF.

The CDR3 sequence is CASSLSTRLGETQYF. CDR3 nucleotides: TGTGCCAGCAGTCTTAGTACCCGTCTGGGGGAGACCCAGTACTTC. The V gene is TRBV7-3, the J gene TRBJ2-5, with unresolved D. This CDR3 comprises 15 residues. Germline CDR1 is SGHTA and CDR2 is FQGTGA. Trimming pared 6 bases from V and 5 bases from J, leaving 19 bases between.

Only a few counts were recorded for this clone. The chain carries TRBV11-2 and TRBJ2-2; D not certain. V was trimmed by 0 bases and J by 6 bases, leaving 5 bases between them. CDR3 size: 13 residues. CDR1 is SGHAT, CDR2 FQNNGV, per germline. Here the CDR3 reads CASSLERSGELFF. For the CDR3, the DNA is TGTGCCAGCAGCTTAGAGAGGTCCGGGGAGCTGTTTTTT.

This clone was recorded many times. The chain couples TRBV7-9 to TRBJ2-3; 11 bases are a match to TRBD2. Trimming took 3 bases from V and 2 from J; bases not matched to a gene: 1. The CDR3 totals 15 residues. Germline CDR1 reads SEHNR; CDR2 reads FQNEAQ (reference sequence). The CDR3: CASSLTSGATDTQYF. DNA for the CDR3: TGTGCCAGCAGCTTGACTAGCGGGGCCACAGATACGCAGTATTTT.

This chain connects TRBV2 to TRBJ2-5; the D call may be TRBD1 or TRBD2 (5 bases each). V gave up 2 bases and J gave up 5 bases, with 9 bases separating them. Germline CDR1 reads SNHLY; CDR2 reads FYNNEI. This CDR3 comprises 13 residues. CDR3 residues: CASSEYGTETQYF. The CDR3 DNA follows: TGTGCCAGCAGTGAATACGGGACCGAGACCCAGTACTTC.

The gene calls are TRBV10-2 and TRBJ1-1; D call uncertain. The CDR3 length is 12 residues. From germline, CDR1 is WSHSY and CDR2 SAAADI. Trimming took off 3 bases at V and 1 base at J, with 3 bases between the two ends. Here the CDR3 reads CASSDRNTEAFF. CDR3 bases: TGCGCCAGCAGTGACAGGAACACTGAAGCTTTCTTT.

The chain joins TRBV19 to TRBJ2-3; the D is unclear. The germline V gene encodes CDR1 LNHDA and CDR2 SQIVND (reference sequence). Trimming took 2 bases from V and 0 from J, leaving 9 bases between them. The CDR3 is made up of 15 amino acids. The CDR3 spells CASSITYTSTDTQYF. CDR3 DNA sequence: TGTGCCAGTAGTATAACATATACTAGCACAGATACGCAGTATTTT.

In its sample, this clone was seen once. The chain carries TRBV12-5 and TRBJ1-4, with no clear D. V gave up 5 bases and J gave up 6 bases, with 13 bases separating them. In germline, CDR1 is LGHNT, CDR2 FRNRAP. The CDR3 sequence is 14 residues long. The CDR3 region has the DNA TGTGCTAGTGGTCCGGGCTATGCCCATGAAAAACTGTTTTTT. Protein: CASGPGYAHEKLFF.

The chain is built from TRBV6-1 and TRBJ1-1, with D maybe TRBD1 (5 bases). The CDR3 has 13 residues. V lost 8 bases to trimming and J lost 3 bases, with 13 bases between them. From germline, CDR1 is MNHNS and CDR2 SASEGT. CDR3 in amino acids: CASPRDLDTEAFF. The CDR3 region has the DNA TGTGCCAGCCCCCGGGACCTGGACACTGAAGCTTTCTTT.

This rearrangement joins TRBV25-1 to TRBJ2-1; 13 nucleotides match TRBD2. CDR3 length: 13 residues. Germline V CDR1 and CDR2: MGHDK, SYGVNS. Trimming took 10 bases from V and 8 from J; bases not matched to a gene: 5. CDR3 protein: CAIRTSGSDEQFF. The CDR3 DNA reads TGTGCCATCAGGACTAGCGGGAGTGATGAGCAGTTCTTC.